These 19 T cell receptor beta chains share one sample of origin, sequenced in a study of T cell changes during pregnancy in multiple sclerosis. Generated by immunoSEQ multiplex PCR, the TCRdb table keeps only in-frame clones and is missing some. The profile covers fewer than 90,000 clones, with more than 80% appearing a single time and around 0.9% taken by the ten largest. The specimen was peripheral blood, collected in the second trimester of pregnancy. These receptors were taken from a female donor with multiple sclerosis, enrolled in a pregnancy study.

The chain recombines TRBV29-1 with TRBJ2-5, with a tentative D call TRBD1 (7 bases). The V gene's germline CDR1 is SQVTM and CDR2 ANQGSEA. V lost 5 bases, J lost 4 bases, and 11 bases lay in between. This CDR3 comprises 12 residues. The CDR3 region has the DNA TGCAGCGTTTATCAGGGGGGAGAGACCCAGTACTTC. Translation gives CSVYQGGETQYF.

The V and J genes are TRBV27 and TRBJ2-2; D is unclear. Germline V gene sequence: CDR1 MNHEY, CDR2 SMNVEV (reference sequence). V lost 3 bases, J lost 1 base, and 6 bases lay in between. The CDR3 runs 14 residues. CDR3 in amino acids: CASSFGGNTGELFF. The CDR3 DNA sequence: TGTGCCAGCAGTTTCGGTGGGAACACCGGGGAGCTGTTTTTT.

The V gene is TRBV7-2, the J gene TRBJ1-5; D gene ambiguous. The CDR3 length is 14 residues. Per the germline V gene, CDR1 is SGHTA and CDR2 is FQGNSA. V was clipped by 3 bases and J by 6 bases, with 12 bases between them. CDR3 region: CASSLGGFSQPQHF. CDR3 nucleotide sequence: TGTGCCAGCAGCTTGGGAGGTTTCTCTCAGCCCCAGCATTTT.

The chain joins TRBV30 to TRBJ2-7; D perhaps matches TRBD1 (6 bases). Germline CDR1 and CDR2: GTSNPN and SVGIG (reference sequence). The V end was cut by 0 bases, the J end by 2 bases, with 8 bases between. The CDR3 has 13 residues. The CDR3 sequence is CAWSVGTPYEQYF. The CDR3 DNA is TGTGCCTGGAGTGTAGGGACACCCTACGAGCAGTACTTC.

This clone was recorded a few times. The chain employs TRBV4-1 and TRBJ2-6; 9 positions match TRBD1. Trimming cost V 0 bases and J 0 bases; bases outside gene matches: 12. Germline CDR1 MGHRA, CDR2 YSYEKL. This CDR3 spans 21 amino acids. As DNA, the CDR3 is TGCGCCAGCAGCCAAGATAGGGTCAGCGGACAGGGGTTCTCTGGGGCCAACGTCCTGACTTTC. Its protein product is CASSQDRVSGQGFSGANVLTF.

The genes are TRBV5-1 and TRBJ1-2; D not certain. The V gene's germline CDR1 is SGHRS and CDR2 YFSETQ. V gave up 0 bases and J gave up 3 bases, with 12 bases separating them. CDR3 length equals 15 residues. Here the CDR3 reads CASSLGTLRYYGYTF. CDR3 in DNA: TGCGCCAGCAGCTTGGGTACCCTACGATACTATGGCTACACCTTC.

CDR3 residues: CASTTDRPNTEAFF. The DNA of the CDR3 is TGTGCCAGTACTACGGACAGACCAAACACTGAAGCTTTCTTT. The chain links TRBV19 to TRBJ1-1, with D perhaps matching TRBD1 (6 bases). This CDR3 spans 14 amino acids. V was pared by 7 bases and J by 2 bases, with 14 bases between. Germline V CDR1 and CDR2: LNHDA, SQIVND (reference sequence).

The chain couples TRBV7-8 to TRBJ2-7; 8 bases are a match to TRBD1. The CDR3 loop spans 14 amino acids. Trimming removed 5 bases from V and 2 bases from J; junction bases left unmatched: 5. Germline values: CDR1 SGHVS, CDR2 FQNEAQ. This CDR3 reads CASSLGQVAYEQYF. In nucleotides, the CDR3 is TGTGCCAGCAGCCTGGGACAGGTAGCCTACGAGCAGTACTTC.

The rearrangement uses TRBV18 and TRBJ1-3, with TRBD1 identical over 8 bases. This CDR3 spans 16 amino acids. Trimming at V came to 4 bases and at J to 0 bases, leaving 5 bases not matched to a gene. Per the germline V gene, CDR1 is KGHSH and CDR2 is LQKENI. The CDR3 nucleotides are TGTGCCAGCTCACTGGGACAGGTCGCCTCTGGAAACACCATATATTTT. Translated: CASSLGQVASGNTIYF.

The chain uses TRBV11-3 and TRBJ1-2; TRBD1 is a possible D gene (5 bases). The CDR3 loop spans 15 amino acids. The germline V gene has CDR1 SGHNT and CDR2 YENEEA. V lost 1 base, J lost 1 base, and 10 bases lay in between. The CDR3: CASSLGTGDNYGYTF. CDR3 DNA sequence: TGTGCCAGCAGCTTAGGTACGGGGGATAACTATGGCTACACCTTC.

This chain joins TRBV11-3 and TRBJ1-4; 7 bases agree with TRBD1. CDR1 and CDR2 from the germline V gene are SGHNT and YENEEA. This CDR3 spans 15 amino acids. V was clipped by 5 bases and J by 4 bases; unmatched bases: 7. The CDR3 region is CASSHPNRGNEKLFF. The DNA for the CDR3 is TGTGCCAGCAGCCACCCCAACAGGGGTAATGAAAAACTGTTTTTT.

Here the CDR3 DNA reads TGCAGCGCTCGGACAGGGAACACTGAAGCTTTCTTT. Its translation: CSARTGNTEAFF. The rearrangement links TRBV29-1 to TRBJ1-1, with 7 bases identical to TRBD1. V trimming: 7 bases; J trimming: 1 base; junction bases outside the gene matches: 3. The CDR3 totals 12 residues. Per germline, CDR1 SQVTM and CDR2 ANQGSEA.

The gene calls are TRBV10-3 and TRBJ2-5, with 9 nucleotides matching TRBD1. The V gene's germline CDR1 is ENHRY and CDR2 SYGVKD. The J segment lost 4 bases and the V segment lost 4 bases, leaving 4 bases of the junction unmatched. The CDR3 has 14 residues. The CDR3 loop is CAISVGTGRETQYF. The DNA of the CDR3 is TGTGCCATCAGTGTGGGGACAGGGAGAGAGACCCAGTACTTC.

This clone has just one count. The chain is built from TRBV4-2 and TRBJ2-2, with 9 bases identical to TRBD2. Germline V gene sequence: CDR1 LGHNA, CDR2 YNFKEQ. The CDR3 runs to 17 residues. Trimming cost V 0 bases and J 5 bases; bases outside gene matches: 7. The CDR3 DNA reads TGTGCCAGCAGCCAAGATCGAGCGGGGGGCGAGACCGGGGAGCTGTTTTTT. Translation gives CASSQDRAGGETGELFF.

This clone appeared a few times. This rearrangement joins TRBV9 to TRBJ1-5; 7 nucleotides align to TRBD1. The trim removed 4 bases at V and 5 bases at J, leaving 6 bases unmatched. The length of the CDR3 is 14 residues. CDR1 SGDLS and CDR2 YYNGEE come from the germline V gene. The chain's CDR3 is CASSPWDRDQPQHF. In DNA form, the CDR3 reads TGTGCCAGCAGCCCCTGGGACAGAGATCAGCCCCAGCATTTT.

A few counts support this clone. V and J are TRBV27 and TRBJ1-2, with TRBD1 as a possible D gene (5 bases). V was clipped by 10 bases and J by 2 bases, with 8 bases between them. Germline assignment: CDR1 MNHEY and CDR2 SMNVEV (reference sequence). There are 11 residues in the CDR3. This CDR3 is CATRQNYGYTF. In nucleotides, the CDR3 is TGTGCCACCCGACAGAACTATGGCTACACCTTC.

This chain uses TRBV30 with TRBJ1-3; D might be TRBD1 (5 bases). This CDR3 has 16 amino acids. V was trimmed by 2 bases and J by 0 bases, leaving 14 bases between them. The germline gives CDR1 GTSNPN, CDR2 SVGIG (reference sequence). Written as DNA, the CDR3 is TGTGCCTGGAGTCCCACTTGGGGCCTCTCTGGAAACACCATATATTTT. It is translated as CAWSPTWGLSGNTIYF.

The chain couples TRBV7-3 to TRBJ2-3; a possible D gene is TRBD1 (6 bases). Germline CDR1 reads SGHTA; CDR2 reads FQGTGA. This CDR3 contains 13 residues. Trimming took off 4 bases at V and 4 bases at J, with 9 bases between the two ends. The CDR3 is CASSSTGPDTQYF. The CDR3 region has the DNA TGTGCCAGCAGCTCCACAGGGCCAGATACGCAGTATTTT.

This clone was recorded once. V gene TRBV5-6 combines with J gene TRBJ2-3; TRBD2 matches 13 bases. This CDR3 contains 16 residues. Germline CDR1 SGHDT, CDR2 YYEEEE. J gave up 8 bases and V 5 bases, and 11 bases lay outside the gene matches. The CDR3 bases are TGTGCCAGCAGTTCCAGGACTAGCGGGGGCTCTGGTACGCAGTATTTT. It encodes CASSSRTSGGSGTQYF.